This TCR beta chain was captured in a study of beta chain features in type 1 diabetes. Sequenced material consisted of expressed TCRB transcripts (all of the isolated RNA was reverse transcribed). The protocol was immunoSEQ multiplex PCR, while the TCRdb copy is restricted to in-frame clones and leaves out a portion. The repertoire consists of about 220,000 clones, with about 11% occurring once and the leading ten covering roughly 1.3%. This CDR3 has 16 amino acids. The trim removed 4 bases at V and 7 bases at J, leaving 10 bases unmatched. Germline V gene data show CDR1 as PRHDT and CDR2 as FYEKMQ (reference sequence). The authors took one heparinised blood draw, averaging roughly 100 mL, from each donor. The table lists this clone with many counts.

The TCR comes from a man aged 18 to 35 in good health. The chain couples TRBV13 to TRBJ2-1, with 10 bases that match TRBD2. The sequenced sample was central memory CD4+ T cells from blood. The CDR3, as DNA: TGTGCCAGCAGCTCCCGGGCTAGCGGGAGAGGGAATGAGCAGTTCTTC. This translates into CASSSRASGRGNEQFF.